The 21 T cell receptor beta chains in this list originate from one sample, sequenced in a study of radiation and T cells in renal cell carcinoma. Clones were read by immunoSEQ multiplex PCR, and TCRdb kept only the in-frame ones, dropping some. The table lists 120,000 to 150,000 clones, approximately 87% of them singletons. The time point was: baseline pretreatment blood. Described treatment: 15 Gy SBRT to primary tumor, nephrectomy 4 weeks later. The specimen comprised blood, sampled from a patient whose treatment included radiotherapy and nephrectomy. The receptors here all came from a woman in her forties or fifties with renal cell carcinoma.

The rearrangement joins TRBV14 to TRBJ2-5; possible D gene TRBD2, 6 bases. This CDR3 is 13 amino acids long. Per the germline V gene, CDR1 is SGHDN and CDR2 is FVKESK. Trimming shortened V by 7 bases and J by 5 bases, and 14 bases separated the two germline ends. The DNA of the CDR3 is TGTGCCAGCAAGGCGGGGTCCGTGGAGACCCAGTACTTC. It specifies CASKAGSVETQYF.

The gene calls are TRBV6-5 and TRBJ1-4; no clear D gene. Germline lookup yields CDR1 MNHEY and CDR2 SVGAGI. This CDR3 spans 16 amino acids. The V gene lost 2 bases and the J gene lost 0 bases, with 10 bases spanning the gap. The CDR3 spells CASSYNGPSTNEKLFF. Here the CDR3 DNA reads TGTGCCAGCAGTTACAATGGACCGTCAACTAATGAAAAACTGTTTTTT.

The chain combines TRBV18 with TRBJ1-2; the D is unclear. The CDR3 is made up of 15 amino acids. The V end lost 2 bases, the J end lost 11 bases, and 21 bases lay between the germline ends. Germline V gives CDR1 KGHSH, CDR2 LQKENI. The CDR3 DNA reads as TGTGCCAGCTCACCAAACGGGCAGAGTATGGCTGGGTACACCTTC. Protein product: CASSPNGQSMAGYTF.

This chain links TRBV5-1 with TRBJ2-7; no definite D call. V lost 6 bases to trimming and J lost 6 bases, with 13 bases between them. The germline CDR1 and CDR2 sequences are SGHRS and YFSETQ. The CDR3 loop spans 12 amino acids. CDR3 nucleotide sequence: TGCGCCAGCACAGCCGCCCTGGGCGAGCAGTACTTC. This translates into CASTAALGEQYF.

The rearrangement joins TRBV9 to TRBJ1-5, with 8 nucleotides matching TRBD1. The CDR3 contains 17 residues. Per the germline V gene, CDR1 is SGDLS and CDR2 is YYNGEE. As DNA, the CDR3 is TGTGCATCACAGGTTGAGGTAGGCAGGGGGCGCGAGCAGCCCCAGCATTTT. It specifies CASQVEVGRGREQPQHF.

The rearrangement links TRBV2 to TRBJ1-6; no reliable D call. Germline V gene data show CDR1 as SNHLY and CDR2 as FYNNEI. Deletions cut 1 base from V and 9 bases from J, with 10 bases between. CDR3 length: 14 amino acids. The CDR3 DNA sequence: TGTGCCAGCAGTGAAGATAGTCGCGGTTCACCCCTCCACTTT. It is translated as CASSEDSRGSPLHF.

This chain connects TRBV5-1 to TRBJ1-4, with D tentatively TRBD1 (5 bases). The V end was cut by 0 bases, the J end by 4 bases, with 10 bases between. The CDR3 is made up of 15 amino acids. CDR1 and CDR2 (germline): SGHRS, YFSETQ. The CDR3 spells CASSLERGLNEKLFF. The CDR3 DNA is TGCGCCAGCAGCTTGGAAAGGGGTCTTAATGAAAAACTGTTTTTT.

On this clone itself: One junction end does not reproduce the germline sequence, and a read error may be involved. The V gene is TRBV10-3, the J gene TRBJ2-1; D is possibly TRBD1 or TRBD2 (7 bases each). The CDR3 covers 11 residues. Germline CDR1 ENHRY, CDR2 SYGVKD. The CDR3 loop reads CAFRGGNEQFF. DNA of the CDR3: TGTGCCTTCAGGGGGGGGAATGAGCAGTTCTTC.

The chain has TRBV4-1 and TRBJ1-2; D may be TRBD1 (5 bases). V was cut by 0 bases and J by 4 bases, with 12 bases left in between. CDR3 size: 15 residues. CDR1 is MGHRA, CDR2 YSYEKL, per germline. The CDR3 loop is CASSQDQGRGYGYTF. The CDR3 nucleotides are TGCGCCAGCAGCCAAGATCAGGGTAGGGGCTATGGCTACACCTTC.

The chain is built from TRBV6-5 and TRBJ1-6, with no clear D. V lost 2 bases, J lost 5 bases, and 7 bases lay in between. The CDR3 extends over 14 amino acids. Germline assignment: CDR1 MNHEY and CDR2 SVGAGI. Written as DNA, the CDR3 is TGTGCCAGCAGTTACCGGCAGGATAATTCACCCCTCCACTTT. Protein: CASSYRQDNSPLHF.

The rearrangement links TRBV4-1 to TRBJ2-1, with 14 bases that match TRBD2. In germline, CDR1 is MGHRA, CDR2 YSYEKL. The CDR3 is 17 amino acids. V lost 4 bases and J lost 5; bases outside the gene matches: 7. CDR3 in amino acids: CASSLGTSGSRDNEQFF. CDR3 bases: TGCGCCAGCAGCCTCGGGACTAGCGGGAGTCGGGACAATGAGCAGTTCTTC.

The CDR3 DNA reads as TGTGCCTGGAGTTCGAGCGGGTGGCAGTTCTTC. Its protein product is CAWSSSGWQFF. The chain joins TRBV30 to TRBJ2-1; maybe TRBD2 (6 bases). The V end lost 2 bases, the J end lost 12 bases, and 11 bases lay between the germline ends. Germline V lookup: CDR1 GTSNPN, CDR2 SVGIG (reference sequence). This CDR3 comprises 11 residues.

J is TRBJ2-5 and V is TRBV30; perhaps TRBD2 as D (5 bases). Germline CDR1 reads GTSNPN; CDR2 reads SVGIG (reference sequence). The CDR3 is 13 residues long. The V gene lost 1 base and the J gene lost 5 bases, with 11 bases spanning the gap. The CDR3 nucleotides are TGTGCCTGGAGTGGAGGGTTGTTTGAGACCCAGTACTTC. It codes for CAWSGGLFETQYF.

The rearrangement uses TRBV28 and TRBJ1-4; weak D call: TRBD1 (6 bases). Germline values: CDR1 MDHEN, CDR2 SYDVKM. V lost 5 bases and J lost 8, with 6 bases in between. The CDR3 consists of 11 residues. CDR3 in DNA: TGTGCCAGCAGTACAGGGGAAAAACTGTTTTTT. This gives the protein CASSTGEKLFF.

This clone was found once. CDR3 amino acids: CASSQVSASGRYEQYF. The CDR3 coding sequence is TGTGCCAGCAGCCAAGTTTCCGCTAGCGGGAGATACGAGCAGTACTTC. V is TRBV5-4 and J is TRBJ2-7; 10 bases align to TRBD2. The germline CDR1 and CDR2 sequences are SGHNT and YYREEE (reference sequence). V lost 4 bases and J lost 4; bases outside the gene matches: 11. The length of the CDR3 is 16 residues.

The CDR3 DNA reads as TGCAGTGCCTCCACAGGGGGACTGGCTTTCTTT. This encodes CSASTGGLAFF. The V and J genes are TRBV20-1 and TRBJ1-1; the match to TRBD1 covers 8 bases. This CDR3 spans 11 amino acids. CDR1 and CDR2 from the germline V gene are DFQATT and SNEGSKA (reference sequence). Losses at the gene ends were 6 bases for V and 11 bases for J; bases not matched to a gene: 8.

The chain couples TRBV6-1 to TRBJ1-4; no definite D call. The germline V gene has CDR1 MNHNS and CDR2 SASEGT. Trimming cost V 0 bases and J 6 bases, with 11 bases left between them. This CDR3 contains 15 residues. DNA for the CDR3: TGTGCCAGCAGTGAAGCCGGAGTCCCGTATGAAAAACTGTTTTTT. Protein product: CASSEAGVPYEKLFF.

This rearrangement joins TRBV30 to TRBJ2-3; tentatively, D is TRBD1 or TRBD2 (6 bases each). Germline V gene data show CDR1 as GTSNPN and CDR2 as SVGIG (reference sequence). This CDR3 is 14 amino acids long. V gave up 2 bases and J gave up 5 bases, with 14 bases separating them. For the CDR3, the DNA is TGTGCCTGGAGTACGGGGGCCCGCCTAGATACGCAGTATTTT. Its translation: CAWSTGARLDTQYF.

This clone was detected only once. V and J are TRBV5-1 and TRBJ2-7; 7 bases agree with TRBD2. The CDR3 is 11 residues long. The trim removed 4 bases at V and 11 bases at J, leaving 6 bases unmatched. The germline V gene encodes CDR1 SGHRS and CDR2 YFSETQ. The CDR3 loop is CASSGGDKEYF. The DNA of the CDR3 is TGCGCCAGCAGCGGGGGGGATAAGGAGTACTTC.

This sequence joins TRBV20-1 and TRBJ1-1; D perhaps matches TRBD1 (5 bases). The germline V gene encodes CDR1 DFQATT and CDR2 SNEGSKA (reference sequence). CDR3 length equals 11 residues. V lost 3 bases and J lost 6, with 8 bases in between. In DNA, the CDR3 is TGCAGTGCTAGCGCGGGGGCTGAAGCTTTCTTT. Translated: CSASAGAEAFF.

This chain links TRBV9 with TRBJ2-7; TRBD2 agrees at 8 bases. V shed 0 bases, J shed 3 bases, and the junction held 11 bases outside the gene matches. The CDR3 runs to 17 residues. Germline CDR1 and CDR2: SGDLS and YYNGEE. For the CDR3, the DNA is TGTGCCAGCAGCGTAGACCCCCCGGGGGGGGGAGACTACGAGCAGTACTTC. It yields the protein CASSVDPPGGGDYEQYF.